The present T cell receptor beta chain was sequenced within a study of cytomegalovirus exposure and HLA in healthy donors. About the research overall: Researchers found that roughly 81% of over 350 genotyped donors fell within the Caucasian-associated ancestry cluster. Study-wide findings and caveats: Versus the 666-donor mean, an Asian-associated ancestry cluster reportedly showed fewer N-insertions in a later analysis. CMV serostatus alone was available as immune exposure information.

In the PCR, 60 Vbeta and 13 Jbeta primers were used. Generated by immunoSEQ multiplex PCR, the TCRdb table keeps only in-frame clones and is missing some. The sample carries some 200,000 clones, around 74% recorded once. Trimming took off 0 bases at V and 3 bases at J, with 8 bases between the two ends. CDR1 LGHNA and CDR2 YSLEER come from the germline V gene. CDR3 length equals 14 residues. Note on this clone: Its antigen remains unidentified.

These donors counted as nominally healthy when sampled, but unrecorded immune exposures were likely. V is TRBV4-3 and J is TRBJ2-5; TRBD2 might be the D (5 bases). Sequencing was carried out using PBMCs. This TCR derives from a female donor in good health and CMV-seronegative. As DNA, the CDR3 is TGCGCCAGCAGCCAAGATACTAGGAAAGAGACCCAGTACTTC. Encoded protein: CASSQDTRKETQYF.